This entry lists 10 T cell receptor beta chains sequenced from one sample in a study of Tregs in tolerant kidney transplant recipients. Only in-frame clones appear in the TCRdb table, and some are missing; sequencing was by immunoSEQ multiplex PCR. Here the sample table reports about 48,000 clones. Sample: CD4+ T cells from blood, taken before the transplant. These receptors all come from a human donor who received a combined kidney and bone marrow transplant.

CDR3 sequence reads: CSAREASGRVTDTQYF. The CDR3 DNA, read in part, is TGCAGTGCTAGAGAGGCTAGCGGGAGGGTAACAGATACG. The chain has TRBV20-1 and TRBJ2-3, with 12 bases matching TRBD2. The CDR3 goes on 3 residues after the read ends, and that part is filled in from the germline J gene. Trimming took 0 bases from V and 3 from J; bases not matched to a gene: 4. The V gene's germline CDR1 is DFQATT and CDR2 SNEGSKA (reference sequence). The CDR3 length is 16 residues.

Concerning this clone: The read ends 3 residues shy of where the CDR3 ends; the end is completed using the germline J gene. The rearrangement joins TRBV6-2 or TRBV6-3 to TRBJ2-2; D is ambiguous. Germline CDR1 MNHEY, CDR2 SVGEGT. This CDR3 has 13 amino acids. V lost 8 bases and J 0 bases, leaving 7 bases between the germline ends. CDR3 amino acids: CASGGTNTGELFF. Incomplete CDR3 DNA: TGTGCCAGCGGCGGAACGAACACCGGGGAG.

In regard to this clone: The CDR3 extends 3 residues past the end of the read, so its final part is completed from the germline J gene. The chain uses TRBV29-1 and TRBJ2-5; 7 bases map to TRBD1. Germline-derived CDR1 and CDR2 are SQVTM and ANQGSEA. The CDR3 spans 13 residues. V gave up 6 bases and J gave up 2 bases; unmatched junction bases: 6. The part of the CDR3 DNA that was read is TGCAGCGTCGCACCGGGACAGCAAGAGACC. Translated: CSVAPGQQET. The full CDR3 reads CSVAPGQQETQYF.

Points on this clone: The sequenced fragment ends 3 residues before the CDR3 boundary, so the rest is inferred from the germline J gene. The V gene is TRBV7-6, the J gene TRBJ1-3; tentatively, D is TRBD1 (6 bases). Germline V gene sequence: CDR1 SGHVS, CDR2 FNYEAQ. V lost 8 bases, J lost 2 bases, and 16 bases lay in between. The CDR3 extends over 15 amino acids. CDR3 DNA (partial): TGTGCCAGCGGGGGCCCCTCTGGGGCTGGAAACACC. It yields the protein CASGGPSGAGNT. The complete CDR3 sequence is CASGGPSGAGNTIYF. Full variable domain (missing parts from reference TRBV7-6 and TRBJ1-3): GAGVSQSPRYKVTKRGQDVALRCDPISGHVSLYWYRQALGQGPEFLTYFNYEAQQDKSGLPNDRFSAERPEGSISTLTIQRTEQRDSAMYRCASGGPSGAGNTIYFGEGSWLTVV.

Comments on this clone: The CDR3 end falls 3 residues outside the read, so it is completed with the germline J gene. The chain recombines TRBV11-2 with TRBJ2-3; TRBD1 is a possible D gene (5 bases). This CDR3 spans 14 amino acids. In germline, CDR1 is SGHAT, CDR2 FQNNGV. V gave up 5 bases and J gave up 0 bases, with 9 bases separating them. This CDR3 is CASSTQGSTDTQYF. The DNA read from the CDR3 is TGTGCCAGCAGCACCCAGGGTAGCACAGATACG. The full variable domain, with the rest looked up from reference TRBV11-2 and TRBJ2-3, is EAGVAQSPRYKIIEKRQSVAFWCNPISGHATLYWYQQILGQGPKLLIQFQNNGVVDDSQLPKDRFSAERLKGVDSTLKIQPAKLEDSAVYLCASSTQGSTDTQYFGPGTRLTVL.

For this clone: The CDR3 end is not reached by the read, which stops 3 residues before it; the germline J gene fills it in. The chain couples TRBV10-1 to TRBJ1-2; D uncertain. The V and J ends lost 11 bases and 2 bases respectively, with 21 bases between them. The V gene's germline CDR1 is WNHNN and CDR2 SYGVQD (reference sequence). The CDR3 is made up of 15 amino acids. Incomplete CDR3 DNA: TGCGCCCCCTTCCCCCCAAAGAGCCCAAACTATGGC. It yields the protein CAPFPPKSPNYG. The whole CDR3 protein reads CAPFPPKSPNYGYTF.

About this clone: Sequencing ends 3 residues short of the CDR3 end; the germline J gene provides the rest. The chain carries TRBV7-2 and TRBJ2-3, with D tentatively TRBD2 (5 bases). V was cut by 1 base and J by 8 bases, with 10 bases left in between. The CDR3 is made up of 13 amino acids. The germline V gene has CDR1 SGHTA and CDR2 FQGNSA. This CDR3 reads CASSLDPSSTQYF. Partial CDR3 DNA: TGTGCCAGCAGCTTAGACCCTAGCAGTACG. The complete variable domain, with remaining parts taken from reference TRBV7-2 and TRBJ2-3, reads GAGVSQSPSNKVTEKGKDVELRCDPISGHTALYWYRQSLGQGLEFLIYFQGNSAPDKSGLPSDRFSAERTGGSVSTLTIQRTQQEDSAVYLCASSLDPSSTQYFGPGTRLTVL.

Notes on this clone: Sequencing ends 3 residues short of the CDR3 end; the germline J gene provides the rest. The genes are TRBV14 and TRBJ1-6, with D possibly TRBD1 on 6 matching bases. Germline V gene data show CDR1 as SGHDN and CDR2 as FVKESK. V lost 0 bases and J lost 10, with 19 bases in between. This CDR3 contains 17 residues. The sequenced CDR3 bases are TGTGCCAGCAGCCAAGAAAACAAGGGCAGGGGAAACTCACCC. It yields the protein CASSQENKGRGNSP. The entire CDR3 reads CASSQENKGRGNSPLHF. The variable domain in full, with the rest retrieved from reference TRBV14 and TRBJ1-6, is EAGVTQFPSHSVIEKGQTVTLRCDPISGHDNLYWYRRVMGKEIKFLLHFVKESKQDESGMPNNRFLAERTGGTYSTLKVQPAELEDSGVYFCASSQENKGRGNSPLHFGNGTRLTVT.

With regard to this clone: The read gets to within 3 residues of the CDR3 end, and the germline J gene fills in the rest. The gene calls are TRBV7-2 and TRBJ2-7; perhaps TRBD2 as D (5 bases). Germline V gene data show CDR1 as SGHTA and CDR2 as FQGNSA. The V end was cut by 0 bases, the J end by 6 bases, with 9 bases between. This CDR3 has 13 residues. CDR3 DNA, as far as it was read: TGTGCCAGCAGCTTAGCGCACAGCGGCGAG. Amino acid sequence: CASSLAHSGE. Given in full, the CDR3 is CASSLAHSGEQYF.

Worth noting for this clone: The read ends 3 residues early relative to the CDR3; the germline J gene fills the gap. This chain connects TRBV11-2 to TRBJ2-1; no clear D. The V end was cut by 2 bases, the J end by 5 bases, with 10 bases between. This CDR3 region has 14 residues. Germline CDR1 reads SGHAT; CDR2 reads FQNNGV. CDR3 bases read: TGTGCCAGCAGCTTATTAGGTAGGGACAATGAG. This gives the protein CASSLLGRDNE. The CDR3 reads in full as CASSLLGRDNEQFF.